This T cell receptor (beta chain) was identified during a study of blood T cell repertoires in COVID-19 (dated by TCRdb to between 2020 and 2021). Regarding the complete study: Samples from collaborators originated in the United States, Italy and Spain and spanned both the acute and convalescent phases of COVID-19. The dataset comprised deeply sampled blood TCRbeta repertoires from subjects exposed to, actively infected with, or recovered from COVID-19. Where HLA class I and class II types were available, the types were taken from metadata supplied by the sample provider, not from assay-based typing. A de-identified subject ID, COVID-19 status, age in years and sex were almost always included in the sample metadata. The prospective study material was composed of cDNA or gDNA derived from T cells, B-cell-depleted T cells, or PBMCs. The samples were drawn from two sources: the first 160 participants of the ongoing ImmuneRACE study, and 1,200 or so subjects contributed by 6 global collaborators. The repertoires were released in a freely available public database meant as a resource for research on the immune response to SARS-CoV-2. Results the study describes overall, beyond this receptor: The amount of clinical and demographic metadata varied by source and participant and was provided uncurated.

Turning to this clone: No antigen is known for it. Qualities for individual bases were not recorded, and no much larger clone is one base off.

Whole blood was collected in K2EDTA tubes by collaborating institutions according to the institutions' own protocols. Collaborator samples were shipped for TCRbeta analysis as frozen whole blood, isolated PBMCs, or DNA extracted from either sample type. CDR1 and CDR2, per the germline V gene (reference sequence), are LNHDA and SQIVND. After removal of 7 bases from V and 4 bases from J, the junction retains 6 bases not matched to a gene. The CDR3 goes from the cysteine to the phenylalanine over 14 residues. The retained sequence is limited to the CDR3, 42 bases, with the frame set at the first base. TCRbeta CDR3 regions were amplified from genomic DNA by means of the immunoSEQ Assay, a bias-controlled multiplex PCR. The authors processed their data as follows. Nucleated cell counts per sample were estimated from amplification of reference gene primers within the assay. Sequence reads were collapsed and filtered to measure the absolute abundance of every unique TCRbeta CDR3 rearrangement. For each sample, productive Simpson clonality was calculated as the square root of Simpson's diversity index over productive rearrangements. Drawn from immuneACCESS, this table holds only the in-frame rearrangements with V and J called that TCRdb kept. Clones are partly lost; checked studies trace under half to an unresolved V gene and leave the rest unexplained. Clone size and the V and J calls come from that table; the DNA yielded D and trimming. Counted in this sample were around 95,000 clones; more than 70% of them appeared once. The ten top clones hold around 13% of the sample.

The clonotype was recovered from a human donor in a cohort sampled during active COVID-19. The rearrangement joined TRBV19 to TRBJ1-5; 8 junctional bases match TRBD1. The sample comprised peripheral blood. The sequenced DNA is TGTGCCAGTAAGGGACGACAGGGGAATCAGCCCCAGCATTTT. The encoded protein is CASKGRQGNQPQHF.